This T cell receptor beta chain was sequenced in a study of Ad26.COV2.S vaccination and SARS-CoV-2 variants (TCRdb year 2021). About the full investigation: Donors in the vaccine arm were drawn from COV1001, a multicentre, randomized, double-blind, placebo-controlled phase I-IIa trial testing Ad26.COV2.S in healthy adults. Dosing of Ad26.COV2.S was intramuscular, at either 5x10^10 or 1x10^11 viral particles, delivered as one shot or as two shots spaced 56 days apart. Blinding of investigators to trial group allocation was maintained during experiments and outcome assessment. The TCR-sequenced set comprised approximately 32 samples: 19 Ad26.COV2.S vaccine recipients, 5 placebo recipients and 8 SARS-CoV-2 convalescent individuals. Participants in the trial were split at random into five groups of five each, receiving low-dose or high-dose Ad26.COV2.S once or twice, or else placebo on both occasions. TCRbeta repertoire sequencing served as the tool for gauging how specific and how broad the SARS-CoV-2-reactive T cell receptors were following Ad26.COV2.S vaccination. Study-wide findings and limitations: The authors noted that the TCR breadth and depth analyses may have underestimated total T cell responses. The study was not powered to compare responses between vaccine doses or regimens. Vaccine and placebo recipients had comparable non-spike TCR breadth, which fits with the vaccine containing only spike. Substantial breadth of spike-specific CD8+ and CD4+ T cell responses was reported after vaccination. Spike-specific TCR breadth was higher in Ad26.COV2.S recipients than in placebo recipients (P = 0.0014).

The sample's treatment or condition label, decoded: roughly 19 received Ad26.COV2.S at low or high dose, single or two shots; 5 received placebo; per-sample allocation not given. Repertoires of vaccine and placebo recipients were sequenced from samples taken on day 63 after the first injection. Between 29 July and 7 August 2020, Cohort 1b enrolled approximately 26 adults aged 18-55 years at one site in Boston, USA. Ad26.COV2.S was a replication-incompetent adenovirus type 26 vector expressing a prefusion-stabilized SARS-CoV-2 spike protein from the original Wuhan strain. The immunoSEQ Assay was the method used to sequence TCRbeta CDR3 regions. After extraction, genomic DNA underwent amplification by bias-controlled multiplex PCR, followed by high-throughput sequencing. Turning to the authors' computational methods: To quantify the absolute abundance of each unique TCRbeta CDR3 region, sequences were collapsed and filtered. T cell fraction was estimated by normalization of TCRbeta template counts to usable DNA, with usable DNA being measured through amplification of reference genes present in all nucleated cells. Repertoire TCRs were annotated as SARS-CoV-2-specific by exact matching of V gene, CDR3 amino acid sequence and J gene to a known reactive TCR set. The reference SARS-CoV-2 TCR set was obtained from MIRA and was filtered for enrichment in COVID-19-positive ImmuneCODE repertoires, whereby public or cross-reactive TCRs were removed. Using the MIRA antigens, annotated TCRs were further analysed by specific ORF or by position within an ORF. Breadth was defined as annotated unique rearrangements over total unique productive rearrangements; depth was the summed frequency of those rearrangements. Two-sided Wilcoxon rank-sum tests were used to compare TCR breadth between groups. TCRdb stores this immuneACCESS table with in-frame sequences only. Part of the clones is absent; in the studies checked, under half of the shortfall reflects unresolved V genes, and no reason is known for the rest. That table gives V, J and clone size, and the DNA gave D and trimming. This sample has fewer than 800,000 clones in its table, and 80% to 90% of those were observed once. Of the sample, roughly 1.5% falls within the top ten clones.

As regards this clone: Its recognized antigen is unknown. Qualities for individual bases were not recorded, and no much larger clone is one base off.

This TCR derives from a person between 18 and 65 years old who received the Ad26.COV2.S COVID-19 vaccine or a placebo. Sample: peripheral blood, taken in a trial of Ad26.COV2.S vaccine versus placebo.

The CDR3 protein: CASSTTGATNEKLFF. Here is the DNA: TGTGCCAGTAGTACTACAGGGGCGACTAATGAAAAACTGTTTTTT. This sequence uses TRBV19 and TRBJ1-4; TRBD1 lines up with 7 middle nucleotides. The germline V gene encodes CDR1 LNHDA and CDR2 SQIVND (reference sequence). From cysteine to phenylalanine, the CDR3 is 15 amino acids long. CDR3 DNA only is kept here, 45 bases in frame from base 1. The germline V end is reduced by 4 bases and the J end by 2 bases; junction bases left unmatched: 4.